This T cell receptor beta chain emerged from a study of T cell responses to AZD1222 COVID-19 vaccine. V was cut by 0 bases and J by 5 bases, with 13 bases left in between. The CDR3 contains 14 residues. Germline CDR1 SQVTM, CDR2 ANQGSEA. Comment on this clone: Its antigen is not known.

TCRdb's table, derived via immunoSEQ multiplex PCR, lists solely in-frame clones and lacks some. The table has tens of thousands of clones, around 83% seen once. The study's findings and limits: Only a handful of people who got AZD1222 tested seropositive at baseline. Among the donors, most were white British and more were female, and clonal diversity was possibly underestimated. Elevations in Spike-specific TCR breadth and depth followed administration of two AZD1222 doses.

The chain has TRBV29-1 and TRBJ2-5; D possibly corresponds to TRBD1 (5 bases). Sequencing used peripheral blood, obtained on day 0 of AZD1222 vaccination. This TCR derives from an adult in good health. The CDR3 is CSVEEVRQFETQYF. The CDR3 DNA reads as TGCAGCGTTGAAGAAGTAAGACAGTTCGAGACCCAGTACTTC.